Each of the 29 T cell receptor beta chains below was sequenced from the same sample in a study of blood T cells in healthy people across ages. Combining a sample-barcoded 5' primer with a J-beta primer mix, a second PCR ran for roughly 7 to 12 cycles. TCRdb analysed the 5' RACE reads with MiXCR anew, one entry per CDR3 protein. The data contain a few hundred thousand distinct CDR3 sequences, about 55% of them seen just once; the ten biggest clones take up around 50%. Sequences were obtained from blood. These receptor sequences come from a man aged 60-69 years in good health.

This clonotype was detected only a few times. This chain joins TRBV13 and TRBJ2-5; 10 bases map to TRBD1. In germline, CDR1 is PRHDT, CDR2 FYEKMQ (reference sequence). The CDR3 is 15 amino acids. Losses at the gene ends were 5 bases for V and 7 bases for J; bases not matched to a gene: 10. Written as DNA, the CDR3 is TGTGCCAGCAGCCAGAAGACAGGGGGCTTCGGGACCCAGTACTTC. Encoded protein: CASSQKTGGFGTQYF.

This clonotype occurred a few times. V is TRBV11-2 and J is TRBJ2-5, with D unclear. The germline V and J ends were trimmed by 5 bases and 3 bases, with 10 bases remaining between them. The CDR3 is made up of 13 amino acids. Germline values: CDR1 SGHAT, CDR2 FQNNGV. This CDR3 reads CASSRGGEETQYF. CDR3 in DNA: TGTGCCAGCAGCCGCGGTGGCGAAGAGACCCAGTACTTC.

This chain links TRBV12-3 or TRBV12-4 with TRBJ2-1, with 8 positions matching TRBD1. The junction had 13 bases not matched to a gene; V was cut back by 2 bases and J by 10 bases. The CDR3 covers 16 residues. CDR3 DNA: TGTGCCAGCAGTTTAATAGGGACAGGCGCCCCTCGAGAGCAGTTCTTC. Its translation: CASSLIGTGAPREQFF.

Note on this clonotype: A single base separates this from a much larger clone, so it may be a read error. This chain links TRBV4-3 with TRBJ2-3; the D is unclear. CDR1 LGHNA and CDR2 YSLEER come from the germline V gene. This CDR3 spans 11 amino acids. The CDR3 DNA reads TGCGCCTGCAGCCAAGCAGATACGCAGTATTTT. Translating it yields CACSQADTQYF.

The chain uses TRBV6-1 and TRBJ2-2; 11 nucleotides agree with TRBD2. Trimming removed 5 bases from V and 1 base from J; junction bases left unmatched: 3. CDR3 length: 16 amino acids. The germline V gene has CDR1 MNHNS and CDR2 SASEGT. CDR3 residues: CASSLAGGRNTGELFF. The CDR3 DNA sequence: TGTGCCAGCAGTCTAGCGGGGGGCCGGAACACCGGGGAGCTGTTTTTT.

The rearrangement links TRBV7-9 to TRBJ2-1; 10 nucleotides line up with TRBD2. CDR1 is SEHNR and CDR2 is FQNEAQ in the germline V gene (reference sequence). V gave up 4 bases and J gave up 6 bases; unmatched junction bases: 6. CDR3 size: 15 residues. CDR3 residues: CASSSHSGGPNEQFF. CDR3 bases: TGTGCCAGCAGCTCCCATAGCGGGGGGCCCAATGAGCAGTTCTTC.

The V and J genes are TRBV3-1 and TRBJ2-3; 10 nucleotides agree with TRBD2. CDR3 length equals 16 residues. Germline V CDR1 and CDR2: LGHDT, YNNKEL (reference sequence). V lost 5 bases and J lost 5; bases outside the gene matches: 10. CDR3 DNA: TGTGCCAGCAGCGGACTAGCGGCCCCCAGGAAAGATACGCAGTATTTT. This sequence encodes CASSGLAAPRKDTQYF.

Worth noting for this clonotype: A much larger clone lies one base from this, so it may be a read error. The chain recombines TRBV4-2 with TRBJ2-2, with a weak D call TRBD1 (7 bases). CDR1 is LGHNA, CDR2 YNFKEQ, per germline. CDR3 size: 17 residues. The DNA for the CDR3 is TGTGCCAGCAGCCTAGTCCCGGGACAGACGAACACCGGGGGGCTGTTTTTT. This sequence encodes CASSLVPGQTNTGGLFF.

The CDR3 here is CASGINEQFF. Here the CDR3 DNA reads TGTGCCAGCGGGATAAATGAGCAGTTCTTC. The chain has TRBV6-2 or TRBV6-3 and TRBJ2-1, with D unresolved. Germline CDR1 and CDR2: MNHEY and SVGEGT. The germline V and J ends were trimmed by 8 bases and 7 bases, with 6 bases remaining between them. CDR3 length: 10 amino acids.

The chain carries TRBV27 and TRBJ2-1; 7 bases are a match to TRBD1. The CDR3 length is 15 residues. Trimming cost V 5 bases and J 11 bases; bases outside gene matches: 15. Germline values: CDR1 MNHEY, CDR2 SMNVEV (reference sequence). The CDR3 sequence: CASSPGATPGGQQFF. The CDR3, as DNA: TGTGCCAGCAGTCCGGGCGCGACACCAGGGGGTCAGCAGTTCTTC.

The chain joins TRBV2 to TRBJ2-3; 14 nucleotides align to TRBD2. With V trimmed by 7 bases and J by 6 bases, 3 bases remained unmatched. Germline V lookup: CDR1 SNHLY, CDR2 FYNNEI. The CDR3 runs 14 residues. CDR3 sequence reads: CASTWTSGRDTQYF. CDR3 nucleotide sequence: TGTGCCAGCACCTGGACTAGCGGGAGGGATACGCAGTATTTT.

The CDR3 reads CASSQQPHLVSYEQYF. The CDR3 region has the DNA TGTGCCAGCAGCCAGCAGCCGCACCTCGTCTCCTACGAGCAGTACTTC. The chain uses TRBV14 and TRBJ2-7; no firm D call. From germline, CDR1 is SGHDN and CDR2 FVKESK. This CDR3 contains 16 residues. The V and J ends lost 3 bases and 0 bases respectively, with 15 bases between them.

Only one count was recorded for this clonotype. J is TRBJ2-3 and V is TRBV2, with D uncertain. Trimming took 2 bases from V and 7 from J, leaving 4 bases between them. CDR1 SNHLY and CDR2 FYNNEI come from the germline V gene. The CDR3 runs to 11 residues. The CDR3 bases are TGTGCCAGCAGTGAAAGCCATACGCAGTATTTT. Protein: CASSESHTQYF.

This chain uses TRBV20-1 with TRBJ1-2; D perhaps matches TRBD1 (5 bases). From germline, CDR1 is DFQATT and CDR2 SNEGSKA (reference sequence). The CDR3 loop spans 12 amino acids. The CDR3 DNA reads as TGCAGCCTTAGAAAACAGGTTAAGGGCTACACCTTC. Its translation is CSLRKQVKGYTF.

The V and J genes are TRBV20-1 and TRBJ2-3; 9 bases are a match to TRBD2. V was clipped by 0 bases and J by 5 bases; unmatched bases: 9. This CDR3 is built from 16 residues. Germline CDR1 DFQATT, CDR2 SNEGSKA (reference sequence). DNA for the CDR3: TGCAGTGCTAGAGATGTCCTTAGCGGGAGTAGAGATACGCAGTATTTT. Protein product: CSARDVLSGSRDTQYF.

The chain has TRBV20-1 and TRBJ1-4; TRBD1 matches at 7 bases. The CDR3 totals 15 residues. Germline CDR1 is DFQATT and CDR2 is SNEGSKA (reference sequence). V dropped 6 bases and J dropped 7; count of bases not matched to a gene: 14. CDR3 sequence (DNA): TGCAGTGCGCGCATACCCGGGACAGCCGGTGAAAAACTGTTTTTT. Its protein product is CSARIPGTAGEKLFF.

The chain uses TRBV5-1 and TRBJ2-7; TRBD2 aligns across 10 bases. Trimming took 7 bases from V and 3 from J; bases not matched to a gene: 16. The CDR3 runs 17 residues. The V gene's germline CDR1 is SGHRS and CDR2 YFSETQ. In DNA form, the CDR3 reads TGCGCCAGCCAGCAGGTAGCGGGGGGATCATTTTTCTACGAGCAGTACTTC. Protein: CASQQVAGGSFFYEQYF.

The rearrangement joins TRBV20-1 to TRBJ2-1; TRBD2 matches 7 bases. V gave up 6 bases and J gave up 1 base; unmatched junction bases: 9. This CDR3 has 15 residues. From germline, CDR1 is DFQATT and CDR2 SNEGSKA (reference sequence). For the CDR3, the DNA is TGCAGTGCAGCCGGCCGCGGGGGTTCCTACAATGAGCAGTTCTTC. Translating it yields CSAAGRGGSYNEQFF.

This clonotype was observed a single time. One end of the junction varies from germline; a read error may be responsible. CDR3 DNA: TGTGCCAGCAGTTACGGCGGGGACAGGGGTAACTATGGCCACACCTTC. Translating it yields CASSYGGDRGNYGHTF. This sequence joins TRBV6-5 and TRBJ1-2, with 10 bases aligning to TRBD1. Germline CDR1 MNHEY, CDR2 SVGAGI. The CDR3 is made up of 16 amino acids.

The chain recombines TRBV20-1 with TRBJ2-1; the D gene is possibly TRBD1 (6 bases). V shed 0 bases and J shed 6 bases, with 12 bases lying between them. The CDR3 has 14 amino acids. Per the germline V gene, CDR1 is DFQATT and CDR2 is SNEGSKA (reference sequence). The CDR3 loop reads CSARDGGPRNEQFF. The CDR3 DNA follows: TGCAGTGCTAGAGATGGGGGCCCGCGCAATGAGCAGTTCTTC.

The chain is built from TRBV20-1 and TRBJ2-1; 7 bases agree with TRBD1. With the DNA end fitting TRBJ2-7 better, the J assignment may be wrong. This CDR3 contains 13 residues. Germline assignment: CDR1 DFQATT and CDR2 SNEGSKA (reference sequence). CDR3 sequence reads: CSGNRGSYNEQYF. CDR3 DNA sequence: TGCAGTGGGAACAGGGGCTCCTACAATGAGCAGTACTTC.

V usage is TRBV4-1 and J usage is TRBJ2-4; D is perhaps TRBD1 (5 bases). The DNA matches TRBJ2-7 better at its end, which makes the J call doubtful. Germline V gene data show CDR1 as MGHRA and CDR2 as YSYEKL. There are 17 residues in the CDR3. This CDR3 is CASSQVLRQLAGPEQYF. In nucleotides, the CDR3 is TGCGCCAGCAGCCAGGTCCTGCGACAGCTCGCAGGCCCCGAGCAGTACTTC.

In nucleotides, the CDR3 is TGTGCCACCAGAGACAGGCCGTACCAAGAGACCCAGTACTTC. Translated, it gives CATRDRPYQETQYF. The J gene is TRBJ2-5, the V gene TRBV24-1; the D gene is possibly TRBD1 (6 bases). The germline gives CDR1 KGHDR, CDR2 SFDVKD. CDR3 length: 14 residues. The V end lost 7 bases, the J end lost 0 bases, and 11 bases lay between the germline ends.

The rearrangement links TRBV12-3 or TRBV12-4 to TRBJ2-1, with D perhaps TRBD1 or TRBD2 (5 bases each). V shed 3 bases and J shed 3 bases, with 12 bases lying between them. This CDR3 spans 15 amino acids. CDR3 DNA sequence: TGTGCCAGCAGTTTCGGGACCCTGAACTACAATGAGCAGTTCTTC. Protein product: CASSFGTLNYNEQFF.

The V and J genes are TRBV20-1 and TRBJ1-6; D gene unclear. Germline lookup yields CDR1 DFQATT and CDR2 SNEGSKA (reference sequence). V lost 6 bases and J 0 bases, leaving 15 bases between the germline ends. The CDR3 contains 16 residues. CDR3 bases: TGCAGTGCCCGCCCGATCGCGAGCTCCTATAATTCACCCCTCCACTTT. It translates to CSARPIASSYNSPLHF.

The CDR3 coding sequence is TGTGCCATCAGCGCGGATGTCCCGGGCCCGATGTGGAATGGCTACACCTTC. Translated, it gives CAISADVPGPMWNGYTF. The V call is TRBV10-3, the J call TRBJ1-2; no definite D call. V was clipped by 6 bases and J by 6 bases, with 26 bases between them. The CDR3 is 17 residues long. Per the germline V gene, CDR1 is ENHRY and CDR2 is SYGVKD.

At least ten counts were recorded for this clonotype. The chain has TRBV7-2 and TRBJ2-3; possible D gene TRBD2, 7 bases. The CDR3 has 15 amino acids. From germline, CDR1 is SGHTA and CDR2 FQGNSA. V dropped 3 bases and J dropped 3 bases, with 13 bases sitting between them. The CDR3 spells CASSFGGGPTDTQYF. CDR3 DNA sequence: TGTGCCAGCAGCTTCGGCGGGGGCCCGACAGATACGCAGTATTTT.

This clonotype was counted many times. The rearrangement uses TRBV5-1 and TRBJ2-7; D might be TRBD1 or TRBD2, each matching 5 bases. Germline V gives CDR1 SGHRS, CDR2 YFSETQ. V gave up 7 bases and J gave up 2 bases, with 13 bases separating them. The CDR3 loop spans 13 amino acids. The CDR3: CASGDGLTYEQYF. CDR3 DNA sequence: TGCGCCAGCGGGGACGGGCTTACCTACGAGCAGTACTTC. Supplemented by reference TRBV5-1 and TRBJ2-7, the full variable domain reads KAGVTQTPRYLIKTRGQQVTLSCSPISGHRSVSWYQQTPGQGLQFLFEYFSETQRNKGNFPGRFSGRQFSNSRSEMNVSTLELGDSALYLCASGDGLTYEQYFGPGTRLTVT.

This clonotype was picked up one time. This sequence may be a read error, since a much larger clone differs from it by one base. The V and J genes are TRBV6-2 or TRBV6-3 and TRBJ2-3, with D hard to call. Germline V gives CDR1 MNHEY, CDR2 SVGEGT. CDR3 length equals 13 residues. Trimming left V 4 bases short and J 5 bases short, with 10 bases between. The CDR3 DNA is TGTGCCAGCAGTTCGCCAAGTCAAGATACGCAGTATTTT. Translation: CASSSPSQDTQYF.